A single sample is the source of the 30 T cell receptor beta chains below, sequenced in a study of cytomegalovirus exposure and HLA in healthy donors. PCR involved 60 Vbeta and 13 Jbeta primers. The repertoire was sequenced with immunoSEQ multiplex PCR; TCRdb's copy has only in-frame clones and lacks some. The sample table sets out 120,000 to 150,000 clones. The specimen was PBMCs. The receptors come from a woman aged 18-35 years in good health and CMV-seronegative.

On this clone: The same CDR3 can be traced to other DNA sequences in this sample. V and J are TRBV7-2 and TRBJ2-6; possible D gene TRBD2, 6 bases. The germline gives CDR1 SGHTA, CDR2 FQGNSA. This CDR3 has 15 residues. V lost 3 bases and J lost 0, with 6 bases in between. The CDR3 DNA sequence: TGTGCCAGCAGCTTGGGGGGCTCTGGGGCCAACGTCCTGACTTTC. As protein: CASSLGGSGANVLTF.

This chain connects TRBV4-1 to TRBJ2-4; D possibly corresponds to TRBD1 (5 bases). CDR3 size: 16 residues. The germline gives CDR1 MGHRA, CDR2 YSYEKL. Trimming removed 1 base from V and 6 bases from J, with 16 bases in between. The CDR3 bases are TGCGCCAGCAGCCAAGGTTCCGCAGGGTTCGGAAACATTCAGTACTTC. The encoded protein is CASSQGSAGFGNIQYF.

This sequence joins TRBV30 and TRBJ2-3; D perhaps matches TRBD1 (5 bases). The CDR3 is made up of 14 amino acids. CDR1 is GTSNPN, CDR2 SVGIG, per germline (reference sequence). Trimming cost V 2 bases and J 2 bases, with 11 bases left between them. The CDR3 bases are TGTGCCTGGAGTATGCGACAGTTCACAGATACGCAGTATTTT. Protein product: CAWSMRQFTDTQYF.

V usage is TRBV2 and J usage is TRBJ2-7, with TRBD2 identical over 8 bases. Per the germline V gene, CDR1 is SNHLY and CDR2 is FYNNEI. This CDR3 region has 14 residues. The junction had 8 bases not matched to a gene; V was cut back by 6 bases and J by 4 bases. CDR3 loop: CASRGGTRNYEQYF. CDR3 bases: TGTGCCAGCAGGGGGGGGACTAGGAATTACGAGCAGTACTTC.

This chain connects TRBV6-1 to TRBJ2-5, with 9 bases fitting TRBD2. Gene TRBJ2-7 matches the end of the DNA better, so the J call may be wrong. This CDR3 has 15 residues. Looked up from germline, CDR1 is MNHNS and CDR2 is SASEGT. CDR3: CASRSGTSNAYEQYF. The CDR3 DNA follows: TGTGCCAGCAGATCCGGGACTAGCAATGCCTACGAGCAGTACTTC.

The rearrangement joins TRBV6-5 to TRBJ2-7, with TRBD1 matching over 8 bases. Trimming removed 5 bases from V and 2 bases from J; junction bases left unmatched: 8. The CDR3 is 15 amino acids. From germline, CDR1 is MNHEY and CDR2 SVGAGI. The CDR3 loop reads CASSLNRDRTYEQYV. The CDR3, as DNA: TGTGCCAGCAGTCTCAACCGGGACAGGACCTACGAGCAGTACGTC.

The chain uses TRBV6-1 and TRBJ2-5, with 9 bases that match TRBD2. Germline V gives CDR1 MNHNS, CDR2 SASEGT. This CDR3 region has 15 residues. The V segment lost 2 bases and the J segment 2 bases; nucleotides outside the gene matches: 3. CDR3 sequence (DNA): TGTGCCAGCAGTGAATTCGCGGGAGGGCAAGAGACCCAGTACTTC. This gives the protein CASSEFAGGQETQYF.

V and J are TRBV27 and TRBJ2-3; 7 bases line up with TRBD1. From germline, CDR1 is MNHEY and CDR2 SMNVEV (reference sequence). V dropped 4 bases and J dropped 0; count of bases not matched to a gene: 7. The CDR3 is made up of 16 amino acids. The CDR3 DNA reads TGTGCCAGCAGTTCCGCGAGGGGGCGCAGCACAGATACGCAGTATTTT. Amino acid sequence: CASSSARGRSTDTQYF.

This rearrangement joins TRBV6-5 to TRBJ2-2; D perhaps matches TRBD2 (6 bases). This CDR3 has 14 amino acids. The V gene's germline CDR1 is MNHEY and CDR2 SVGAGI. Trimming took 7 bases from V and 3 from J, leaving 12 bases between them. CDR3 bases: TGTGCCAGCACTGCGGCGGGGTACACCGGGGAGCTGTTTTTT. Translating gives CASTAAGYTGELFF.

The J gene is TRBJ2-5, the V gene TRBV11-3; TRBD1 agrees at 7 bases. J was trimmed by 5 bases and V by 3 bases; bases with no gene match: 3. In germline, CDR1 is SGHNT, CDR2 YENEEA. This CDR3 is built from 13 residues. Here the CDR3 DNA reads TGTGCCAGCAGCTTTCAGGGGGAGGAGACCCAGTACTTC. This codes for CASSFQGEETQYF.

The rearrangement joins TRBV19 to TRBJ2-7; D perhaps matches TRBD2 (7 bases). The CDR3 contains 15 residues. Per the germline V gene, CDR1 is LNHDA and CDR2 is SQIVND (reference sequence). Trimming left V 6 bases short and J 0 bases short, with 15 bases between. CDR3 DNA sequence: TGTGCCAGTAGACCTGGGGGGGCCGGCTCCTACGAGCAGTACTTC. Translation gives CASRPGGAGSYEQYF.

The V and J genes are TRBV5-8 and TRBJ2-4, with 7 bases lining up with TRBD1. J gave up 8 bases and V 6 bases, and 8 bases lay outside the gene matches. Germline loops: CDR1 SGHTS, CDR2 YDEGEE. The CDR3 is made up of 13 amino acids. The CDR3 DNA sequence: TGTGCCAGCAAGCGACAGGGTGGAGACATTCAGTACTTC. Protein sequence: CASKRQGGDIQYF. Combining the CDR3 with reference TRBV5-8 and TRBJ2-4 gives the whole variable domain EAGVTQSPTHLIKTRGQQATLRCSPISGHTSVYWYQQALGLGLQFLLWYDEGEERNRGNFPPRFSGRQFPNYSSELNVNALELEDSALYLCASKRQGGDIQYFGAGTRLSVL.

The V gene is TRBV4-3, the J gene TRBJ2-2, with TRBD2 identical over 10 bases. V lost 0 bases to trimming and J lost 4 bases; unmatched junction nucleotides: 5. The germline V gene has CDR1 LGHNA and CDR2 YSLEER. This CDR3 spans 17 amino acids. The CDR3 here is CASSQDQVAGGTGELFF. In DNA form, the CDR3 reads TGCGCCAGCAGCCAAGATCAGGTAGCGGGAGGCACCGGGGAGCTGTTTTTT.

This rearrangement joins TRBV6-5 to TRBJ2-1; TRBD1 agrees at 11 bases. V gave up 3 bases and J gave up 5 bases; unmatched junction bases: 3. There are 15 residues in the CDR3. Germline CDR1 MNHEY, CDR2 SVGAGI. This chain's CDR3 is CASSYGQGAHNEQFF. In nucleotides, the CDR3 is TGTGCCAGCAGTTATGGACAGGGGGCCCACAATGAGCAGTTCTTC.

The CDR3 DNA follows: TGCGCCAGCAGCCAAGAGGGGCTGAACTCTGGAAACACCATATATTTT. Translating it yields CASSQEGLNSGNTIYF. The chain links TRBV4-3 to TRBJ1-3, with D tentatively TRBD1 (5 bases). Germline V gives CDR1 LGHNA, CDR2 YSLEER. The CDR3 extends over 16 amino acids. Trimming took 0 bases from V and 0 from J, leaving 9 bases between them.

The chain recombines TRBV4-3 with TRBJ2-3; D perhaps matches TRBD2 (6 bases). Germline lookup yields CDR1 LGHNA and CDR2 YSLEER. The length of the CDR3 is 14 residues. V was cut by 1 base and J by 5 bases, with 10 bases left in between. The CDR3 is CASSQGRAGDTQYF. The CDR3 bases are TGCGCCAGCAGCCAAGGGAGGGCGGGAGATACGCAGTATTTT.

This chain connects TRBV5-1 to TRBJ1-1; no reliable D call. This CDR3 is built from 15 residues. Germline CDR1 SGHRS, CDR2 YFSETQ. Trimming pared 0 bases from V and 0 bases from J, leaving 9 bases between. CDR3 nucleotide sequence: TGCGCCAGCAGCTTGGGGGGAGGACTGAACACTGAAGCTTTCTTT. Its protein product is CASSLGGGLNTEAFF.

The rearrangement uses TRBV4-2 and TRBJ2-1; 9 bases match TRBD2. This CDR3 spans 17 amino acids. Germline loops: CDR1 LGHNA, CDR2 YNFKEQ. The V gene end was trimmed by 2 bases and the J gene end by 4 bases; junction bases not matched to a gene: 9. The CDR3 coding sequence is TGTGCCAGCAGCCAAAAATCTAGCGGGAAACTATACAATGAGCAGTTCTTC. Translating gives CASSQKSSGKLYNEQFF.

V and J are TRBV2 and TRBJ1-2; no reliable D call. The CDR3 totals 13 residues. CDR1 SNHLY and CDR2 FYNNEI come from the germline V gene. V lost 4 bases and J lost 5, with 11 bases in between. In DNA form, the CDR3 reads TGTGCCAGCAGTGTACAGATATGGTATGGCTACACCTTC. This gives the protein CASSVQIWYGYTF.

The chain links TRBV2 to TRBJ1-5; no definite D call. Between the trimmed V and J ends, which lost 6 bases and 0 bases, there was a span of 3 bases. The CDR3 length is 12 residues. Germline V gives CDR1 SNHLY, CDR2 FYNNEI. The CDR3 reads CASRASNQPQHF. The CDR3 bases are TGTGCCAGCAGGGCTAGCAATCAGCCCCAGCATTTT.

V usage is TRBV7-3 and J usage is TRBJ2-3, with 7 bases that match TRBD2. The germline V gene has CDR1 SGHTA and CDR2 FQGTGA. V lost 5 bases and J lost 5; bases outside the gene matches: 7. The length of the CDR3 is 14 residues. CDR3 amino acids: CASSLGLGGDTQYF. The DNA for the CDR3 is TGTGCCAGCAGCCTCGGACTAGGCGGAGATACGCAGTATTTT.

This chain joins TRBV11-3 and TRBJ1-5; TRBD1 agrees at 7 bases. The V gene end was trimmed by 5 bases and the J gene end by 3 bases; junction bases not matched to a gene: 10. This CDR3 is 16 amino acids long. Germline CDR1 reads SGHNT; CDR2 reads YENEEA. Written as DNA, the CDR3 is TGTGCCAGCAGCACCCCAAACGGACAGGTCAATCAGCCCCAGCATTTT. Translating gives CASSTPNGQVNQPQHF.

This chain joins TRBV5-4 and TRBJ2-1; D possibly corresponds to TRBD2 (6 bases). In germline, CDR1 is SGHNT, CDR2 YYREEE (reference sequence). V lost 4 bases and J 8 bases, leaving 19 bases between the germline ends. The CDR3 has 15 amino acids. As DNA, the CDR3 is TGTGCCAGCAGCCTACGACTAGGAATATTCGATGAGCAGTTCTTC. It is translated as CASSLRLGIFDEQFF.

The rearrangement uses TRBV4-3 and TRBJ2-1; 7 positions match TRBD2. This CDR3 has 20 amino acids. The junction had 20 bases not matched to a gene; V was cut back by 3 bases and J by 3 bases. Looked up from germline, CDR1 is LGHNA and CDR2 is YSLEER. This chain's CDR3 is CASSQMHHGELSGDYNEQFF. For the CDR3, the DNA is TGCGCCAGCAGCCAGATGCATCATGGGGAATTAAGCGGGGACTACAATGAGCAGTTCTTC.

The chain uses TRBV4-3 and TRBJ2-5; D perhaps matches TRBD1 (6 bases). The ends were cut back, 0 bases at V and 5 bases at J, with 7 bases in the middle. CDR3 length equals 13 residues. Germline V gene lookup returns CDR1 LGHNA and CDR2 YSLEER. The CDR3 reads CASSQDTGETQYF. The CDR3 bases are TGCGCCAGCAGCCAAGATACAGGGGAGACCCAGTACTTC.

The V and J genes are TRBV29-1 and TRBJ2-5; 7 nucleotides align to TRBD2. V trimming: 6 bases; J trimming: 4 bases; junction bases outside the gene matches: 8. The CDR3 sequence is 13 residues long. Germline assignment: CDR1 SQVTM and CDR2 ANQGSEA. CDR3 amino acids: CSVGLGGRETQYF. The CDR3 bases are TGCAGCGTAGGACTAGGAGGAAGAGAGACCCAGTACTTC.

This rearrangement joins TRBV5-1 to TRBJ2-1; the match to TRBD2 covers 12 bases. Germline CDR1 is SGHRS and CDR2 is YFSETQ. V gave up 7 bases and J gave up 6 bases; unmatched junction bases: 11. This CDR3 has 16 residues. The CDR3 nucleotides read TGCGCCAGCTACGCTAACCTAGCGGGAGGGGGCAATGAGCAGTTCTTC. It is translated as CASYANLAGGGNEQFF.

CDR3 sequence (DNA): TGTGCCAGCAGCTTTAGGGGCGGATCTAATGAAAAACTGTTTTTT. Translation gives CASSFRGGSNEKLFF. The V call is TRBV5-4, the J call TRBJ1-4; maybe TRBD1 (5 bases). The V end was cut by 2 bases, the J end by 3 bases, with 11 bases between. CDR3 size: 15 residues. The germline gives CDR1 SGHNT, CDR2 YYREEE (reference sequence).

Details on this clone: One junction end disagrees with the germline gene, perhaps due to a read error. The chain uses TRBV7-9 and TRBJ2-2, with 11 bases lining up with TRBD2. The CDR3 loop spans 17 amino acids. Germline CDR1 is SEHNR and CDR2 is FQNEAQ (reference sequence). CDR3 in amino acids: CAGSSAGSGRDTGELFF. The CDR3 nucleotides read TGTGCCGGCAGCTCGGCTGGTAGCGGGAGGGACACCGGGGAGCTGTTTTTT.

The V call is TRBV5-1, the J call TRBJ2-3; 9 nucleotides line up with TRBD1. The CDR3 runs to 16 residues. Germline trimming cut 4 bases from V and 1 base from J; bases unmatched to any gene: 7. Germline V gives CDR1 SGHRS, CDR2 YFSETQ. For the CDR3, the DNA is TGCGCCAGCAGCCATCCCGACAGGGGGGGCACAGATACGCAGTATTTT. Encoded protein: CASSHPDRGGTDTQYF.